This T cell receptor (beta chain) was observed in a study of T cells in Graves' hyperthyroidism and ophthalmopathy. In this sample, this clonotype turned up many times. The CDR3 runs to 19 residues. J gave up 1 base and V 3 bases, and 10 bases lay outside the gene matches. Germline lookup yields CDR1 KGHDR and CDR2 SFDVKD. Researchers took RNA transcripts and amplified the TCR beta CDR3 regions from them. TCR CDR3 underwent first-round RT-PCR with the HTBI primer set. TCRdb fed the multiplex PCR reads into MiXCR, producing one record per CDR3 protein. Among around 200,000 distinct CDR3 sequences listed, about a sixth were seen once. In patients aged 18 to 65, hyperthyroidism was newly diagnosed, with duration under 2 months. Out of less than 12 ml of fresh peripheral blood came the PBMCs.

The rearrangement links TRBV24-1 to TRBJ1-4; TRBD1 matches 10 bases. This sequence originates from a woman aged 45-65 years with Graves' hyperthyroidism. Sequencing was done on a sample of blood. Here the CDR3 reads CATSDLYRDRGGTNEKLFF. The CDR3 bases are TGTGCCACCAGTGATCTATACCGGGACAGGGGAGGAACTAATGAAAAACTGTTTTTT.